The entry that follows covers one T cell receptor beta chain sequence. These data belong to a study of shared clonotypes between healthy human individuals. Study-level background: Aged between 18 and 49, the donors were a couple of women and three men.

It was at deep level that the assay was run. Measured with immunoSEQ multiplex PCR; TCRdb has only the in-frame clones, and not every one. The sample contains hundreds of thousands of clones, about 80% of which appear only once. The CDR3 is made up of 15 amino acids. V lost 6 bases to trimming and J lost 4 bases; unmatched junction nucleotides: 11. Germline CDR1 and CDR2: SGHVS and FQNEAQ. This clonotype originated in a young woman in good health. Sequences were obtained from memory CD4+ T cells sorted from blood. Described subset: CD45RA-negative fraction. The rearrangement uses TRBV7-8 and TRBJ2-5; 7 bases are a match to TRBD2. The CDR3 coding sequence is TGTGCCAGCAGTGACGGGGGGAGACAAATAGAGACCCAGTACTTC. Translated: CASSDGGRQIETQYF.